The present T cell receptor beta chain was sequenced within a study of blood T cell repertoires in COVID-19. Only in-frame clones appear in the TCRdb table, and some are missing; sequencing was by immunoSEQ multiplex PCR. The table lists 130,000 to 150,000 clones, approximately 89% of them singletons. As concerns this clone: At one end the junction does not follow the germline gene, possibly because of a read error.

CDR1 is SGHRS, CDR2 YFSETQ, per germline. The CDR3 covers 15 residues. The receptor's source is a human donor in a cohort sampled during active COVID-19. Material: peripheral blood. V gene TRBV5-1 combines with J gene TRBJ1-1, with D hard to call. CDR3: CASRLGRNMNTEAFF. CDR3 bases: TGCGCCAGCAGGTTGGGGAGGAACATGAACACTGAAGCTTTCTTT.